Included here is one T cell receptor (beta chain) sequence, with context. Its cognate antigen is unknown. CDR3 length equals 14 residues. Trimming removed 3 bases from V and 2 bases from J, with 11 bases in between. TCRdb recomputed calls from the RACE reads with MiXCR, one row per CDR3 protein. Of roughly 380,000 distinct CDR3 sequences in the sample, 4.5% to 6% were seen once. This record comes from a study of human T cells and chemical hapten exposure. Study at large: Patients, predominantly female, presented with alopecia areata, totalis or universalis.

Time point: pre-sensitization, week 0. As for treatment: therapeutic diphenylcyclopropenone sensitization with weekly scalp DPC. The study, taken as a whole, reports: High-frequency TCRs, those above 1 in 1000, stayed the same after DPC sensitization. A positive correlation with patch test score was shown by PT1 expanded TCR counts. It was expanded TCRs that formed significantly more large CDR3 similarity clusters than controls did.

This receptor was obtained from a woman aged 50 to 60 with alopecia areata. Some clones in this sample may be carry-over from other donors' samples. The input for sequencing was whole blood, taken in connection with sensitization to the hapten diphenylcyclopropenone (DPC). The J gene is TRBJ2-7, the V gene TRBV12-3 or TRBV12-4; D gene unclear. The CDR3 sequence: CASSFIAGAYEQYF. CDR3 sequence (DNA): TGTGCCAGCAGTTTCATCGCCGGAGCCTACGAGCAGTACTTC.